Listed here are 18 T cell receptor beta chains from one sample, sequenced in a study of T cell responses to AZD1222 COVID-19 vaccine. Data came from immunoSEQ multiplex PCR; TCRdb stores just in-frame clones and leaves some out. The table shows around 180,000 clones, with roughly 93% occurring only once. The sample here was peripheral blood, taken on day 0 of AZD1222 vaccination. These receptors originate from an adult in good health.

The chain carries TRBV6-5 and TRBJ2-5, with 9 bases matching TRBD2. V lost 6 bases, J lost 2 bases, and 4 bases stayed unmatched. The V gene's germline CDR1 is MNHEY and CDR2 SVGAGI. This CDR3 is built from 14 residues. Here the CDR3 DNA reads TGTGCCAGCAGATTGACTAGCGGACAAGAGACCCAGTACTTC. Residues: CASRLTSGQETQYF.

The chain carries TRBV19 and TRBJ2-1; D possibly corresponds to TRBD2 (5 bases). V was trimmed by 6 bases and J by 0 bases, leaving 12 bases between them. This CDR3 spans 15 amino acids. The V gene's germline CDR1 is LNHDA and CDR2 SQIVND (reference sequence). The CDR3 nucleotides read TGTGCCAGTAGGCTTGAACTAGGCTCCTACAATGAGCAGTTCTTC. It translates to CASRLELGSYNEQFF.

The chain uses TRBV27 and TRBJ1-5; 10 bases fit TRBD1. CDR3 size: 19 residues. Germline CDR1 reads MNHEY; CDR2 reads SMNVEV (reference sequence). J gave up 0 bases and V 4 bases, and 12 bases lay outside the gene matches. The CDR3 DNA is TGTGCCAGCAGTTCCATAGTTGGGACAGGGGATCCTAGCAATCAGCCCCAGCATTTT. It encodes CASSSIVGTGDPSNQPQHF.

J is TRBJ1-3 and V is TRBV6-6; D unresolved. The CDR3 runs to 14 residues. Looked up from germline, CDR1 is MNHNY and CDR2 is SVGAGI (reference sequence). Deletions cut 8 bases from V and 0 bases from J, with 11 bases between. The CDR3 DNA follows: TGTGCCAGCCTTAACAGTCGCTCTGGAAACACCATATATTTT. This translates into CASLNSRSGNTIYF.

This CDR3 is CASSPTTGVYEQYF. CDR3 in DNA: TGTGCCAGCAGCCCTACCACCGGGGTCTACGAGCAGTACTTC. The chain uses TRBV3-1 (or the pseudogene TRBV3-2) and TRBJ2-7; the D gene is possibly TRBD2 (5 bases). V was clipped by 4 bases and J by 3 bases, with 13 bases between them. Germline loops: CDR1 LGHDT, CDR2 YNNKEL (reference sequence). The CDR3 spans 14 residues.

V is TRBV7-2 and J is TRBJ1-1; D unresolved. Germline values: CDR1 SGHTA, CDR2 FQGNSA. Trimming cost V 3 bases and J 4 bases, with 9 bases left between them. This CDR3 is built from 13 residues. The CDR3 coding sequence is TGTGCCAGCAGCTTCGCGGTCGGCACTGAAGCTTTCTTT. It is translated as CASSFAVGTEAFF.

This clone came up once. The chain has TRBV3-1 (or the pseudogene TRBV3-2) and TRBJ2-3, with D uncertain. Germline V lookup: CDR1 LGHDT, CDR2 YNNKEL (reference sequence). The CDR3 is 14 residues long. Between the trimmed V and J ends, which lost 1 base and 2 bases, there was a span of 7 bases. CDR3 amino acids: CASSQGPLTDTQYF. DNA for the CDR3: TGTGCCAGCAGCCAAGGGCCGCTCACAGATACGCAGTATTTT.

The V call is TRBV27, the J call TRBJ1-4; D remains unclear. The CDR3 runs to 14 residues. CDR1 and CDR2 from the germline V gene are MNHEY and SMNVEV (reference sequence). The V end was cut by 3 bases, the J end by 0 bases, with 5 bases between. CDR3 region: CASSFGATNEKLFF. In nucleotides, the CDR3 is TGTGCCAGCAGTTTCGGCGCAACTAATGAAAAACTGTTTTTT. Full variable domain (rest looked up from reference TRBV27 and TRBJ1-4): EAQVTQNPRYLITVTGKKLTVTCSQNMNHEYMSWYRQDPGLGLRQIYYSMNVEVTDKGDVPEGYKVSRKEKRNFPLILESPSPNQTSLYFCASSFGATNEKLFFGSGTQLSVL.

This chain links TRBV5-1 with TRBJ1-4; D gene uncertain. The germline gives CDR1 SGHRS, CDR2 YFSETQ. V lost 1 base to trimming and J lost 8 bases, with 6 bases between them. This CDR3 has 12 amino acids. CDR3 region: CASSLQGEKLFF. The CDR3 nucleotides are TGCGCCAGCAGCTTGCAAGGGGAAAAACTGTTTTTT.

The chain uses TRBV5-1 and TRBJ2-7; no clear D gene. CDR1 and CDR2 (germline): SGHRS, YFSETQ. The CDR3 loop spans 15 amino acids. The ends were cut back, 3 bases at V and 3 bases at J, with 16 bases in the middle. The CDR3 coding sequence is TGCGCCAGCAGCTCTGGCGTGGGGATCGTCTACGAGCAGTACTTC. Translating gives CASSSGVGIVYEQYF.

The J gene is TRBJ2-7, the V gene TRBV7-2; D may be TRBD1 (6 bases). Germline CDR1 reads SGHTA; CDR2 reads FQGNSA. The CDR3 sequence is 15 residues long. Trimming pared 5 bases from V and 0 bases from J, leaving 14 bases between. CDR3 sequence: CASSKGQSASYEQYF. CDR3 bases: TGTGCCAGCAGCAAAGGACAGAGTGCCTCCTACGAGCAGTACTTC. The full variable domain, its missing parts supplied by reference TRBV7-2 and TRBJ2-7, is GAGVSQSPSNKVTEKGKDVELRCDPISGHTALYWYRQSLGQGLEFLIYFQGNSAPDKSGLPSDRFSAERTGGSVSTLTIQRTQQEDSAVYLCASSKGQSASYEQYFGPGTRLTVT.

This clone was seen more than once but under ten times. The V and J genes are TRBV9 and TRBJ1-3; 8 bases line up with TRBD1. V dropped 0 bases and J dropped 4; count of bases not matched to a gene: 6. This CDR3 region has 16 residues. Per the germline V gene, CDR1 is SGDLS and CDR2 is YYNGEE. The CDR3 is CASSVGAGGAGNTIYF. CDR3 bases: TGTGCCAGCAGCGTAGGAGCAGGGGGCGCGGGAAACACCATATATTTT.

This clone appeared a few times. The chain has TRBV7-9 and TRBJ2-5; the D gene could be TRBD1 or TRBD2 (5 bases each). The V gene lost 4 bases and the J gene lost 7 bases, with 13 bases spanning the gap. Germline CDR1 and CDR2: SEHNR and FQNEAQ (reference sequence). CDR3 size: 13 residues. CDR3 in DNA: TGTGCCAGCAGCTCAGGACAAGAGGGGACCCAGTACTTC. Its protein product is CASSSGQEGTQYF.

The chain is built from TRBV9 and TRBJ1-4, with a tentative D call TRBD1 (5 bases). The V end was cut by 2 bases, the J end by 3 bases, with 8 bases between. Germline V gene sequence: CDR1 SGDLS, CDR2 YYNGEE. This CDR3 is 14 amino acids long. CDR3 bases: TGTGCCAGCAGCGTGAGGGGCGCTAATGAAAAACTGTTTTTT. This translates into CASSVRGANEKLFF.

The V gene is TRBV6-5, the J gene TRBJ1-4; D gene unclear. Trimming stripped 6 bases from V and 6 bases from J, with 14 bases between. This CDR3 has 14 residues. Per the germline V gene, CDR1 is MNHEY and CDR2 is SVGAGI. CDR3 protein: CASSPGRVDEKLFF. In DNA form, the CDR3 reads TGTGCCAGCAGCCCGGGGAGGGTTGATGAAAAACTGTTTTTT.

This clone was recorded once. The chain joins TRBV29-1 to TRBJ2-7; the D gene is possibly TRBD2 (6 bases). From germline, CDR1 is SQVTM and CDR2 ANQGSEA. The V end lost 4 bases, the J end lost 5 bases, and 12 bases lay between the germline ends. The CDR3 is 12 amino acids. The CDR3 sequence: CSVGEGRNEQYF. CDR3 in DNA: TGCAGCGTTGGCGAGGGGAGGAACGAGCAGTACTTC.

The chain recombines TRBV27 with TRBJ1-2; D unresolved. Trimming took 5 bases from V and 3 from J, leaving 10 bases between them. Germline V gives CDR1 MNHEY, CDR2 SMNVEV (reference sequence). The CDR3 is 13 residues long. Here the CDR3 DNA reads TGTGCCAGCAGTATTCTTAGGGACTATGGCTACACCTTC. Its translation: CASSILRDYGYTF.

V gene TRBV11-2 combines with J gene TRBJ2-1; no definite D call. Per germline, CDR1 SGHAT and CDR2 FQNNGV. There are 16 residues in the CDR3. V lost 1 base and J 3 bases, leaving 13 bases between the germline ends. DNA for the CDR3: TGTGCCAGCAGCTTAGTTGGGGATACTCTCTACAATGAGCAGTTCTTC. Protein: CASSLVGDTLYNEQFF.